This T cell receptor beta chain was obtained from a study of OX40 agonist ivuxolimab in advanced cancers. Germline assignment: CDR1 SGHRS and CDR2 YFSETQ. V lost 2 bases and J lost 2, with 19 bases in between. CDR3 length: 18 amino acids. Sequencing used immunoSEQ multiplex PCR; TCRdb keeps in-frame clones, though not all of them. The sample gives tens of thousands of clones, 85% to 95% of which show up once; under 0.45% is in the top ten. Specimen: CD4+ or CD8+ T cells sorted from blood, collected in a trial of the OX40 agonist ivuxolimab. This chain joins TRBV5-1 and TRBJ2-2, with D possibly TRBD2 on 5 matching bases. The receptor comes from an adult with an advanced solid tumor such as melanoma, head and neck, liver or kidney cancer. DNA for the CDR3: TGCGCCAGCAGCTTCCAAACGATCCCAGCGGAAAACACCGGGGAGCTGTTTTTT. This translates into CASSFQTIPAENTGELFF.